The present T cell receptor beta chain was sequenced within a study of PD-L1 blockade in urothelial cancer. Study overall: Male sex and bladder-origin urothelial cancer characterized about 90% of the roughly 29 patients. As for prior chemotherapy regimens, patients had received 0 to 3. Blood was subjected to analysis at 3 weeks (second dose) and 6 weeks following treatment start. General study points: Tumor-associated clones in blood expanded more at 3 weeks in durable-benefit patients.

TCRdb keeps only in-frame clones here, not all; method: immunoSEQ multiplex PCR. The table has about 52,000 clones, 70% to 80% seen once. As to this clone: Its antigen is still unknown.

V shed 7 bases and J 2 bases; nucleotides not matched to a gene: 5. The CDR3 is made up of 13 amino acids. CDR1 is MNHEY and CDR2 is SVGAGI in the germline V gene. The chain uses TRBV6-5 and TRBJ2-7; 7 bases line up with TRBD2. The sample in question was PBMCs, obtained around atezolizumab (anti-PD-L1) treatment. The receptor comes from an older man with urothelial cancer. The CDR3, as DNA: TGTGCCAGCACCCCTAGCGGTCCCTACGAGCAGTACTTC. Amino acids: CASTPSGPYEQYF.